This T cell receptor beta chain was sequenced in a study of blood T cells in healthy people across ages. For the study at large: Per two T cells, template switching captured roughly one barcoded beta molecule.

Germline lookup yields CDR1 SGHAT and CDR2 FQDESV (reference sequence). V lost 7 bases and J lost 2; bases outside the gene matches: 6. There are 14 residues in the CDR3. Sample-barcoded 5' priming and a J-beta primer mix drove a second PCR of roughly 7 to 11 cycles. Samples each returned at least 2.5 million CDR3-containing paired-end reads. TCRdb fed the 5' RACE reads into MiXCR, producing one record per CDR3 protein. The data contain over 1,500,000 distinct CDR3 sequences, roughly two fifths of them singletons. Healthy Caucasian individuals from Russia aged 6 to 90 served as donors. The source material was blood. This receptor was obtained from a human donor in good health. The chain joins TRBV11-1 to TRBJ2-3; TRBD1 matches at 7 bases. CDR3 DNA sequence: TGTGCCAGCACTAGGACAGGAGTCACAGATACGCAGTATTTT. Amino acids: CASTRTGVTDTQYF.